This T cell receptor (beta chain) was retrieved from a study of blood T cell repertoires in COVID-19. Trimming pared 2 bases from V and 0 bases from J, leaving 8 bases between. CDR1 SGHRS and CDR2 YFSETQ come from the germline V gene. The CDR3 has 14 residues. Enrolled during active infection, Seattle patients were then followed longitudinally. Repertoires were generated with immunoSEQ multiplex PCR, while TCRdb's copy carries only in-frame clones and drops some. The sample includes 250,000 to 300,000 clones, around 87% seen only once; the top ten take roughly 4.9%. This TCR came from a woman aged 55 to 70 with COVID-19, enrolled during active disease. What was sequenced was peripheral blood. V usage is TRBV5-1 and J usage is TRBJ1-1; D is unclear. Here the CDR3 reads CASSLQSLNTEAFF. The CDR3 region has the DNA TGCGCCAGCAGCTTACAGAGCTTGAACACTGAAGCTTTCTTT.